This entry lists 24 T cell receptor beta chains sequenced from one sample in a study of beta chain features in type 1 diabetes. Study conclusions and caveats: Shortening of TCRB CDR3s, moderate but significant, appeared in all four CD4+ subsets of Type 1 diabetes patients.

These receptors' antigens are unknown. Sequenced material consisted of expressed TCRB transcripts (all of the isolated RNA was reverse transcribed). Clones were sequenced by immunoSEQ multiplex PCR, and TCRdb holds only the in-frame ones, with some missing. This sample has around 250,000 clones; 24% occur once, and the top ten carry roughly 0.013%. Sequenced material: naive CD4+ T cells from blood. All receptors derive from a woman aged 30 to 39 with type 1 diabetes.

There are a few counts of this clone. The chain recombines TRBV2 with TRBJ2-7; the match to TRBD1 covers 7 bases. Germline CDR1 SNHLY, CDR2 FYNNEI. Trimming at V came to 7 bases and at J to 5 bases, leaving 8 bases not matched to a gene. The CDR3 runs to 13 residues. This chain's CDR3 is CASKRQGPNEQYF. CDR3 nucleotide sequence: TGTGCCAGCAAGAGACAGGGACCCAACGAGCAGTACTTC.

The chain links TRBV4-2 to TRBJ2-3; D possibly corresponds to TRBD2 (5 bases). V was clipped by 0 bases and J by 1 base, with 5 bases between them. The V gene's germline CDR1 is LGHNA and CDR2 YNFKEQ. The CDR3 loop spans 14 amino acids. CDR3 DNA: TGTGCCAGCAGCCAAGAGCGGGGCACAGATACGCAGTATTTT. Translating it yields CASSQERGTDTQYF.

This clone appeared a few times. The chain combines TRBV9 with TRBJ2-1; tentative D call: TRBD2 (6 bases). Germline lookup yields CDR1 SGDLS and CDR2 YYNGEE. CDR3 length equals 15 residues. Trimming left V 4 bases short and J 6 bases short, with 17 bases between. DNA of the CDR3: TGTGCCAGCAGCCCCGGGACTCCCACCGTCAATGAGCAGTTCTTC. Its translation is CASSPGTPTVNEQFF.

The chain links TRBV6-1 to TRBJ1-5, with no clear D. Germline CDR1 MNHNS, CDR2 SASEGT. V gave up 2 bases and J gave up 5 bases, with 7 bases separating them. The CDR3 contains 13 residues. As DNA, the CDR3 is TGTGCCAGCAGTGAACGGAGGGATCAGCCCCAGCATTTT. Encoded protein: CASSERRDQPQHF.

V gene TRBV11-2 combines with J gene TRBJ2-7; D not resolved. Between the trimmed V and J ends, which lost 2 bases and 6 bases, there was a span of 5 bases. This CDR3 is 11 amino acids long. Germline loops: CDR1 SGHAT, CDR2 FQNNGV. The DNA of the CDR3 is TGTGCCAGCAGCTTATACAGCGAGCAGTACTTC. This codes for CASSLYSEQYF. Combining the CDR3 with reference TRBV11-2 and TRBJ2-7 gives the whole variable domain EAGVAQSPRYKIIEKRQSVAFWCNPISGHATLYWYQQILGQGPKLLIQFQNNGVVDDSQLPKDRFSAERLKGVDSTLKIQPAKLEDSAVYLCASSLYSEQYFGPGTRLTVT.

This clone was detected a few times. The chain employs TRBV2 and TRBJ2-3; D call uncertain. Per germline, CDR1 SNHLY and CDR2 FYNNEI. The length of the CDR3 is 12 residues. Deletions cut 6 bases from V and 5 bases from J, with 9 bases between. The CDR3 region is CASRGVGDTQYF. The CDR3 coding sequence is TGTGCCAGCAGAGGAGTCGGAGATACGCAGTATTTT.

The chain uses TRBV15 and TRBJ2-7; maybe TRBD1 (6 bases). V lost 1 base and J lost 0, with 10 bases in between. CDR3 size: 15 residues. In germline, CDR1 is LNHNV, CDR2 YYDKDF (reference sequence). The CDR3 sequence: CATSRGGTHSYEQYF. DNA of the CDR3: TGTGCCACCAGCAGAGGTGGGACACACTCCTACGAGCAGTACTTC.

This clone was recorded a few times. The chain couples TRBV9 to TRBJ2-2; no clear D gene. With 0 bases removed from V and 3 bases from J, the gap between germline ends came to 6 bases. The CDR3 contains 14 residues. The germline V gene has CDR1 SGDLS and CDR2 YYNGEE. The CDR3: CASSVDDYTGELFF. The DNA for the CDR3 is TGTGCCAGCAGCGTAGATGACTACACCGGGGAGCTGTTTTTT.

The chain employs TRBV6-5 and TRBJ2-7, with D possibly being TRBD1 (5 bases). The ends were cut back, 0 bases at V and 5 bases at J, with 11 bases in the middle. This CDR3 is built from 14 residues. CDR1 MNHEY and CDR2 SVGAGI come from the germline V gene. As DNA, the CDR3 is TGTGCCAGCAGTTACTCCGGCGCAGGGAACGAGCAGTACTTC. Amino acid sequence: CASSYSGAGNEQYF.

This clone was observed a handful of times. The chain uses TRBV6-5 and TRBJ1-4; 10 bases agree with TRBD1. Germline assignment: CDR1 MNHEY and CDR2 SVGAGI. With V trimmed by 4 bases and J by 7 bases, 9 bases remained unmatched. The length of the CDR3 is 16 residues. CDR3 DNA: TGTGCCAGCAGTTCCCTCCGAGGGACAGGGGCTGAAAAACTGTTTTTT. Its translation: CASSSLRGTGAEKLFF.

The V call is TRBV7-9, the J call TRBJ1-2; D call uncertain. The CDR3 is 12 residues long. Deletions cut 4 bases from V and 4 bases from J, with 7 bases between. CDR1 and CDR2 (germline): SEHNR, FQNEAQ (reference sequence). The CDR3, as DNA: TGTGCCAGCAGCTCCTTTTCCTATGGCTACACCTTC. Translation gives CASSSFSYGYTF.

This clone was recorded a few times. The genes are TRBV9 and TRBJ1-3; TRBD1 might be the D (5 bases). The ends were cut back, 0 bases at V and 2 bases at J, with 6 bases in the middle. The CDR3 sequence is 14 residues long. Germline V gene sequence: CDR1 SGDLS, CDR2 YYNGEE. CDR3: CASSVAGTGNTIYF. The CDR3 nucleotides read TGTGCCAGCAGCGTAGCAGGGACTGGAAACACCATATATTTT.

Only a few counts were recorded for this clone. J is TRBJ2-3 and V is TRBV4-2; 7 nucleotides agree with TRBD2. V was clipped by 0 bases and J by 0 bases; unmatched bases: 12. Germline V gene sequence: CDR1 LGHNA, CDR2 YNFKEQ. CDR3 length: 19 amino acids. In DNA, the CDR3 is TGTGCCAGCAGCCAAGATTCGCTTCTAGGTAGCGGGAGCACAGATACGCAGTATTTT. Translating gives CASSQDSLLGSGSTDTQYF.

This clone was found a few times. The V gene is TRBV30, the J gene TRBJ2-7, with unresolved D. Germline values: CDR1 GTSNPN, CDR2 SVGIG (reference sequence). This CDR3 is 11 amino acids long. V lost 4 bases and J lost 3, with 7 bases in between. The CDR3 loop is CAWMVGYEQYF. In DNA, the CDR3 is TGTGCCTGGATGGTCGGCTACGAGCAGTACTTC.

This clone has more than one count but fewer than ten. This chain uses TRBV19 with TRBJ2-7; 7 nucleotides line up with TRBD2. CDR1 LNHDA and CDR2 SQIVND come from the germline V gene (reference sequence). The CDR3 runs to 13 residues. Trimming at V came to 8 bases and at J to 1 base, leaving 5 bases not matched to a gene. The CDR3 protein is CASGRGLSYEQYF. The CDR3 DNA follows: TGTGCCAGTGGGAGGGGCCTTTCCTACGAGCAGTACTTC.

This chain uses TRBV6-5 with TRBJ2-5; 7 positions agree with TRBD2. Looked up from germline, CDR1 is MNHEY and CDR2 is SVGAGI. Trimming at V came to 2 bases and at J to 5 bases, leaving 5 bases not matched to a gene. The CDR3 runs 14 residues. The CDR3 region has the DNA TGTGCCAGCAGTTACGGAGGGGAGGGGGAGACCCAGTACTTC. It codes for CASSYGGEGETQYF.

The table lists this clone with a few counts. V is TRBV28 and J is TRBJ2-3; 7 nucleotides match TRBD2. Germline loops: CDR1 MDHEN, CDR2 SYDVKM. The V gene end was trimmed by 3 bases and the J gene end by 5 bases; junction bases not matched to a gene: 14. This CDR3 has 17 residues. The CDR3 sequence: CASSFRPGRERGDTQYF. CDR3 coding DNA: TGTGCCAGCAGTTTTCGGCCTGGGCGGGAGCGAGGAGATACGCAGTATTTT. The full variable domain, with the rest looked up from reference TRBV28 and TRBJ2-3, is DVKVTQSSRYLVKRTGEKVFLECVQDMDHENMFWYRQDPGLGLRLIYFSYDVKMKEKGDIPEGYSVSREKKERFSLILESASTNQTSMYLCASSFRPGRERGDTQYFGPGTRLTVL.

This clone showed up just a few times. The junction departs from germline at one end; a sequencing error may be responsible. V gene TRBV25-1 combines with J gene TRBJ2-1; 8 nucleotides agree with TRBD2. The CDR3 consists of 14 residues. Germline V gene data show CDR1 as MGHDK and CDR2 as SYGVNS. The CDR3 here is CASSLSGTPGMRLF. The CDR3 bases are TGTGCCAGCAGTCTTAGCGGGACGCCAGGGATGAGGCTCTTC. The whole variable domain, remainder taken from reference TRBV25-1 and TRBJ2-1, is EADIYQTPRYLVIGTGKKITLECSQTMGHDKMYWYQQDPGMELHLIHYSYGVNSTEKGDLSSESTVSRIRTEHFPLTLESARPSHTSQYLCASSLSGTPGMRLFGPGTRLTVL.

As for this clone: The identical CDR3 is also encoded by other nucleotide sequences in the sample. This chain uses TRBV30 with TRBJ1-2; no firm D call. Trimming stripped 1 base from V and 0 bases from J, with 6 bases between. The CDR3 is 13 amino acids. The germline gives CDR1 GTSNPN, CDR2 SVGIG (reference sequence). CDR3 nucleotide sequence: TGTGCCTGGAGTGGCGGGGCTAACTATGGCTACACCTTC. Translation gives CAWSGGANYGYTF.

This clone was detected only a few times. This chain uses TRBV19 with TRBJ1-1, with TRBD1 identical over 9 bases. Germline CDR1 and CDR2: LNHDA and SQIVND (reference sequence). The CDR3 spans 15 residues. The trim removed 5 bases at V and 5 bases at J, leaving 9 bases unmatched. The CDR3 coding sequence is TGTGCCAGTAGTGCAAAAGACAGGGGGGTAACTGAAGCTTTCTTT. Its protein is CASSAKDRGVTEAFF.

The chain recombines TRBV14 with TRBJ2-4, with a weak D call TRBD2 (5 bases). CDR1 and CDR2 from the germline V gene are SGHDN and FVKESK. V shed 4 bases and J shed 2 bases, with 9 bases lying between them. This CDR3 contains 14 residues. CDR3 in amino acids: CASSRLGTKNIQYF. The CDR3 DNA follows: TGTGCCAGCAGCCGACTCGGGACCAAAAACATTCAGTACTTC.

The rearrangement uses TRBV6-6 and TRBJ2-5; D is perhaps TRBD2 (6 bases). Deletions cut 5 bases from V and 10 bases from J, with 11 bases between. There are 11 residues in the CDR3. CDR1 and CDR2 from the germline V gene are MNHNY and SVGAGI (reference sequence). CDR3 bases: TGTGCCAGCAGTCTCAGGGAGGTCCAGTACTTC. Translation gives CASSLREVQYF.

A few counts support this clone. This chain joins TRBV28 and TRBJ1-1; D gene ambiguous. V dropped 6 bases and J dropped 8 bases, with 16 bases sitting between them. Germline loops: CDR1 MDHEN, CDR2 SYDVKM. There are 13 residues in the CDR3. CDR3 region: CASRLTGSREAFF. For the CDR3, the DNA is TGTGCCAGCAGATTGACCGGGTCGCGCGAAGCTTTCTTT.

J is TRBJ1-2 and V is TRBV9, with D hard to call. Germline V gene sequence: CDR1 SGDLS, CDR2 YYNGEE. The ends were cut back, 2 bases at V and 8 bases at J, with 16 bases in the middle. This CDR3 spans 14 amino acids. For the CDR3, the DNA is TGTGCCAGCAGCGTGGGAGTGGTGATAGAGGGCTACACCTTC. This codes for CASSVGVVIEGYTF.